This T cell receptor (beta chain) was identified in a study of T cell changes during pregnancy in multiple sclerosis. Data came from immunoSEQ multiplex PCR; TCRdb stores just in-frame clones and leaves some out. The sample has under 95,000 clones, roughly 89% seen once. The CDR3 covers 14 residues. The germline V gene encodes CDR1 SQVTM and CDR2 ANQGSEA. V shed 4 bases and J shed 9 bases, with 21 bases lying between them. Sequences were derived from peripheral blood, sampled after pregnancy. The chain couples TRBV29-1 to TRBJ1-2, with D tentatively TRBD1 (6 bases). The source of this sequence is a female donor in good health, enrolled as a control in a pregnancy study. Here the CDR3 reads CSVGVEGGIGSYTF. The CDR3 region has the DNA TGCAGCGTTGGAGTTGAGGGGGGGATCGGTAGCTACACCTTC.